Presented here are 14 T cell receptor beta chains from one specimen sequenced in a study of glioma-infiltrating T cells. The iRepertoire nested amplicon-rescue multiplex PCR amplified TCR alpha and beta CDR3s from RNA. TCRdb re-called the multiplex PCR reads with MiXCR, one entry per CDR3 protein. The table has tens of thousands of distinct CDR3 sequences, roughly 37% seen once. Source material: glioma tissue, nonneoplastic brain tissue, or PBMCs (not recorded which). Receptors were obtained from a human donor with low-grade glioma or glioblastoma, undergoing nonglioma brain surgery, or in good health (not recorded which).

There are a few counts of this clonotype. This may stem from a read error, because a much larger clone lies one nucleotide away. The chain's CDR3 is CASSLQRSYNEQLF. CDR3 nucleotides: TGTGCCAGCAGCCTGCAGCGCTCCTACAATGAGCAGCTCTTC. The genes are TRBV3-1 and TRBJ2-1; the D is unclear. Germline V lookup: CDR1 LGHDT, CDR2 YNNKEL (reference sequence). CDR3 size: 14 residues.

On this clonotype: The junction departs from germline at one end; a sequencing error may be responsible. The V and J genes are TRBV6-2 or TRBV6-3 and TRBJ2-7; TRBD1 aligns across 10 bases. Germline CDR1 MNHEY, CDR2 SVGEGT. The CDR3 covers 16 residues. The CDR3 DNA sequence: TGCGCCAGCAGTTACCTCCAGGACAGGGGGGCCTACGAGCAGTACTTC. It encodes CASSYLQDRGAYEQYF.

A remark on this clonotype: Since no conserved phenylalanine or tryptophan closes the CDR3, a read error is the likely cause. The limits of the CDR3 on the DNA are not certain, so only TCRdb's listed CDR3 is given. This chain links TRBV2 with TRBJ1-1; the DNA was not compared with TRBD1, the D call given in the table. Germline V gene data show CDR1 as SNHLY and CDR2 as FYNNEI. The CDR3 length is 15 residues, termini included. The CDR3 sequence is CASSPDSNANTEAFS.

This clonotype has more than one count but fewer than ten. V is TRBV9 and J is TRBJ2-1, with D hard to call. Deletions cut 2 bases from V and 9 bases from J, with 18 bases between. The CDR3 is 15 amino acids. Germline V gives CDR1 SGDLS, CDR2 YYNGEE. This CDR3 reads CASSVQDGPTVEQFF. The CDR3 DNA reads as TGTGCCAGCAGCGTTCAGGATGGGCCCACTGTTGAGCAGTTCTTC.

Many counts were recorded for this clonotype. The chain recombines TRBV5-4 with TRBJ2-1; D is perhaps TRBD1 or TRBD2 (5 bases each). Germline V lookup: CDR1 SGHNT, CDR2 YYREEE (reference sequence). Trimming took off 3 bases at V and 9 bases at J, with 10 bases between the two ends. This CDR3 has 12 amino acids. The CDR3 reads CASSSSGSEQFF. The CDR3 DNA reads TGTGCCAGCAGCTCATCAGGGAGTGAGCAGTTCTTC.

This clonotype was seen ten or more times. The rearrangement uses TRBV29-1 and TRBJ1-2; TRBD1 agrees at 9 bases. This CDR3 is 16 amino acids long. Germline V gene sequence: CDR1 SQVTM, CDR2 ANQGSEA. J gave up 2 bases and V 0 bases, and 7 bases lay outside the gene matches. CDR3 bases: TGCAGCGTTGAAGATCTGACAGGGGGTTTCAACTATGGCTACACCTTC. Protein sequence: CSVEDLTGGFNYGYTF.

This clonotype was seen at least ten times. The gene calls are TRBV7-2 and TRBJ1-1; D is ambiguous. The CDR3 consists of 12 residues. V was clipped by 5 bases and J by 4 bases, with 8 bases between them. The germline CDR1 and CDR2 sequences are SGHTA and FQGNSA. CDR3 nucleotides: TGTGCCAGCAGCCGGTTGGGCACTGAAGCTTTCTTT. Residues: CASSRLGTEAFF.

The gene calls are TRBV10-1 and TRBJ2-7, with TRBD1 matching 7 bases. The CDR3 runs to 13 residues. Germline V gene lookup returns CDR1 WNHNN and CDR2 SYGVQD (reference sequence). V trimming: 7 bases; J trimming: 0 bases; junction bases outside the gene matches: 3. CDR3 sequence: CASIRDSSYEQYF. CDR3 DNA: TGCGCCAGCATTCGGGACAGCTCCTACGAGCAGTACTTC.

This clonotype has a count of ten or more. The rearrangement uses TRBV7-2 and TRBJ2-3; D call uncertain. V dropped 0 bases and J dropped 1 base, with 5 bases sitting between them. CDR3 length equals 14 residues. Germline CDR1 SGHTA, CDR2 FQGNSA. CDR3 region: CASSLAPGTDTQYF. As DNA, the CDR3 is TGTGCCAGCAGCTTAGCACCCGGCACAGATACGCAGTATTTT. The whole variable domain, filled in from reference TRBV7-2 and TRBJ2-3, reads GAGVSQSPSNKVTEKGKDVELRCDPISGHTALYWYRQSLGQGLEFLIYFQGNSAPDKSGLPSDRFSAERTGGSVSTLTIQRTQQEDSAVYLCASSLAPGTDTQYFGPGTRLTVL.

There are many counts of this clonotype. This sequence joins TRBV20-1 and TRBJ1-1; D uncertain. Trimming took 3 bases from V and 1 from J, leaving 9 bases between them. The CDR3 runs 13 residues. The germline gives CDR1 DFQATT, CDR2 SNEGSKA (reference sequence). This chain's CDR3 is CSASHLANTEAFF. The CDR3 nucleotides read TGCAGTGCTAGTCATTTAGCGAACACTGAAGCTTTCTTT.

In regard to this clonotype: Its ends do not fully match the called genes, so a read error is possible. The gene calls are TRBV6-1 and TRBJ2-1; TRBD2 agrees at 7 bases. Germline V gene lookup returns CDR1 MNHNS and CDR2 SASEGT. The CDR3 extends over 14 amino acids. This CDR3 is CASTLEASGNEQLF. CDR3 sequence (DNA): TGTGCCAGCACCCTCGAGGCTAGCGGCAATGAGCAGCTCTTC.

About this clonotype itself: A much larger clone sits a single nucleotide away, making a read error possible. The J gene is TRBJ2-7, the V gene TRBV5-1; 8 bases line up with TRBD1. With V trimmed by 3 bases and J by 7 bases, 9 bases remained unmatched. This CDR3 region has 14 residues. The germline gives CDR1 SGHRS, CDR2 YFSETQ. In nucleotides, the CDR3 is TGCGCCAGCAGCTGGTACAGGGGGTTGATAGAGCAGTACTTC. It encodes CASSWYRGLIEQYF.

At least ten counts were recorded for this clonotype. The V gene is TRBV29-1, the J gene TRBJ2-1, with TRBD1 identical over 10 bases. This CDR3 is 14 amino acids long. CDR1 is SQVTM, CDR2 ANQGSEA, per germline. After removal of 7 bases from V and 8 bases from J, the junction contained 11 bases not matched to a gene. CDR3 residues: CSDFRDRGIDEQFF. The CDR3, as DNA: TGCAGCGATTTCCGGGACAGGGGTATCGATGAGCAGTTCTTC.

This clonotype was seen repeatedly, ten times or more. This chain uses TRBV6-1 with TRBJ2-2; 8 bases line up with TRBD1. Germline V gene lookup returns CDR1 MNHNS and CDR2 SASEGT. Unmatched junction bases numbered 7, after V lost 3 bases and J lost 4 bases. The CDR3 contains 16 residues. DNA for the CDR3: TGTGCCAGCAGTGACTCCAGGGGGCGGGTCACCGGGGAGCTGTTTTTT. Protein: CASSDSRGRVTGELFF.